The T cell receptor beta chain under discussion was sequenced for a study of cytomegalovirus exposure and HLA in healthy donors (TCRdb year 2017). Regarding the study in general: According to an earlier analysis of a few hundred of the donors, 150 million to 200 million T cells yielded 117 million unique TCR beta sequences and 276 Gb of sequence data. Along with the approximately 670-subject first cohort, a separate validation cohort of approximately 110 different subjects was used. Rather than using new phenotypic data, the later analysis identified candidate immune exposures from TCR beta sequences and from how often those sequences occurred across donors. To predict cytomegalovirus infection status, the study combined high-throughput TCR immunosequencing, statistical association of individual TCRs with disease status, and machine learning. A later genetic analysis took genome-wide SNP genotypes for about 55% of the 666 donors and used that subset as a discovery cohort. Class I and class II HLA loci were covered by the typing at four-digit resolution. The study profiled the T cell repertoires of fewer than 850 subjects by immunosequencing and related them to cytomegalovirus serostatus. A later analysis re-examined previously published TCR beta repertoires from about 700 donors and added high-resolution HLA genotyping to investigate patterns of TCR occurrence. Among about 390 genotyped donors of the cohort, an average of approximately 230,000 unique TCR beta nucleotide sequences were sequenced per donor, roughly 20% of them non-productive. The study aimed to test whether signatures of past pathogen exposure could be identified by cataloging public T cell receptors. Roughly 300 gigabases of sequencing data and around 85 million unique TCR sequences made up an early release that covered about 640 HLA-typed donors. The genetic ancestry cluster associated with self-reported Caucasian donors included around 76% of the 300 to 400 genotyped donors. Every discovery cohort repertoire had been produced on one sequencing platform. Four to six DR-DQ haplotypes were handled as single units for association and clustering because linkage in the cohort was strong. In an earlier analysis of 500 to 650 of the donors, high-throughput TCR beta sequencing was used to judge whether each TCR beta V gene segment behaved as functional or pseudogenic. The number of donors typed differed by locus, with roughly 629-640 for A, B, C, DRB1 and DQB1, roughly 550 for DQA1, approximately 570 for DPA1, and some 450 for DPB1. Donor age, sex, ethnicity and CMV serostatus were compiled together with the repertoire data. Points the paper makes about the study in general: A later analysis associated about 18,000 TCR beta sequences with specific HLA alleles at a false discovery rate of 0.05. Sequencing depth was assumed to be roughly uniform across donors in the presence/absence analyses, though that assumption may not hold. Correlated functional status among segregating V segments might reflect linkage disequilibrium, but an unknown experimental factor could not be ruled out. In a later analysis, several top co-occurrence clusters were reported to appear linked to parvovirus B19, influenza, CMV and Epstein-Barr virus. In an earlier analysis of 587 of the donors, most TCR beta V segments appeared in productive rearrangements about 87% or about 30% of the time, broadly matching IMGT annotations. The study gave a list of more than 150 TCR beta chains associated with cytomegalovirus. The authors suggested that the approach could potentially be extended to other disease states and immunological phenotypes. A further reported finding was that TCR beta sequences accurately predicted the HLA-A and HLA-B alleles for most subjects in the first cohort. Immune exposure information for the cohort was limited to CMV serostatus. Across donors, most TCR sequences were observed very rarely, whereas some public TCRs were present in many individuals. A later analysis found that TCR association rates varied across HLA loci, with DRB1 alleles showing the most associated TCRs and HLA-C alleles the fewest. Compared with equally common non-associated chains, HLA-associated TCR beta chains in a later analysis were more clonally expanded and had lower generation probabilities. When HLA alleles, especially DR and DQ, strongly co-occurred, attributing TCR associations to individual alleles was difficult. HLA typing was unavailable for some donors at each locus, so association tests used only the typed subset. Cytomegalovirus status was reported to be diagnosed by the classifier with high specificity and sensitivity in both the original and validation cohorts. According to a later analysis, most CMV-associated TCR beta chains appeared to be HLA-restricted, and the HLA associations seemed to be driven largely by CMV exposure. A few of the identified cytomegalovirus-associated TCR beta chains were confirmed in vitro to be specific for cytomegalovirus antigens. The 87-base-pair reads could not distinguish some IMGT-functional V segments, including TRBV6-2 and TRBV6-3, so those segments were excluded. Because counts were too low, around 17 rarely observed V segments, including chromosome 9 orphons, were left out of the earlier analysis of 500 to 750 of the donors. V-gene and J-gene trimming of TCR beta chains was associated with a missense DCLRE1C variant in a later genetic analysis, and the association was replicated in an independent cohort. According to a later genetic analysis, donors in an Asian-associated ancestry cluster had fewer N-insertions in productive TCRs than the approximately 650-donor mean. This cohort had only TCR beta chains sequenced, and the lack of alpha or paired-chain data limited which features could be detected. A group of highly shared sequence variants was considered likely to be a technical artifact of the sequencing pipeline.

In total, 600 or so healthy bone marrow donors made up the cohort. At the time of sampling, every cohort member was nominally healthy, though immune exposures that went unrecorded were likely present. The donor tested CMV seropositive, placing the donor among the approximately 290 seropositive members of the cohort. A peripheral blood sample was provided by each donor, and peripheral blood mononuclear cells were used for TCR beta sequencing. Genomic DNA extraction from the blood cell samples was performed with the Qiagen DNeasy Blood Extraction Kit. Regarding this clone: Its antigen remains unidentified. One base away there is no much larger clone; base qualities are not given.

The library was produced with the immunoSEQ multiplex PCR assay. A mixture of 60 forward primers for TCR Vbeta segments and 13 reverse primers for TCR Jbeta segments was used in the multiplex PCR. The CDR3 region of rearranged TCR beta genes was amplified from genomic DNA by a multiplex PCR assay. The Illumina HiSeq System was used to sequence the amplified TCR beta libraries as 87-base-pair reads. The paper's processing steps were these. A later analysis tallied about 77 million unique TCR beta chains across the 700 or so repertoires, and some 10 million of those chains were shared by two or more donors. Raw reads were error-corrected and collapsed into unique sequences with a nearest-neighbor algorithm that merged closely related sequences to remove PCR and sequencing errors. To assign V, D and J gene segments, CDR3 sequences were aligned to IMGT reference sequences. Each retained sequence needed at least a six-nucleotide match to both a V gene segment and a J gene segment. Rearrangements were classified as productive when the CDR3 lacked stop codons and remained in frame with V and J, and all other rearrangements were classified as non-productive. CDR3 was defined by IMGT convention, running from the second conserved V-encoded cysteine to the conserved J-encoded phenylalanine. In an earlier analysis of 550 to 650 of the donors, sequences lacking an unambiguous match to a single V gene segment were excluded. In an earlier analysis of several hundred of the donors, V segments were called functional above 56.7% productive rearrangements and were called segregating when the between-donor standard deviation exceeded 5%. A statistical classification framework was built for diagnosing cytomegalovirus status from the catalog of TCR beta chain sequences. In a later analysis, V and J genes were assigned by comparing TCR nucleotide sequences against IMGT/GENE-DB human TR gene sequences. The TCRdist pipeline was used in a later analysis to assign CDR3 sequences and most-parsimonious VDJ recombination scenarios. In a later analysis, each TCR beta chain was defined by its CDR3 amino acid sequence together with its V-gene family, and reads lacking a unique V-gene family were excluded. To address suspected cross-contamination and a sequencing artifact, a later analysis removed a few hundred highly shared, low-generation-probability nucleotide sequences. In a later analysis, a clonal expansion index for each public chain was calculated from normalized within-repertoire ranks of inferred template counts. In a later analysis, generation probabilities were computed using a VDJ recombination model fitted to out-of-frame rearrangements, and the results were checked against IGoR. In a later analysis, TCR-TCR, TCR-HLA and TCR-CMV co-occurrence was scored with hypergeometric tests, and a repertoire-size bias correction was applied to TCR pairs. False discovery rates were estimated in a later analysis by permuting HLA or CMV assignments 20 times. In a later analysis, co-occurring TCRs were grouped using DBSCAN, and TCRdist sequence similarity was added for clustering within HLA-allele-positive subsets. Repertoires with fewer than 30,000 or more than 120,000 public chains, plus five repertoires with anomalous nucleotide sharing, were excluded from co-occurrence clustering. Imported from immuneACCESS, the table was reduced by TCRdb to in-frame sequences with V and J called. These copies leave out some clones; in studies compared against another copy, an unresolved V gene accounts for under half, and the cause of the remainder is not known. V, J and clone size are taken as reported in that table, and D and trimming were inferred from the DNA itself. In all, the sample holds around 150,000 clones, and around 80% of those were seen once. Roughly 8% of the sample is in the top ten clones.

The CDR3 starts with the cysteine, ends with the phenylalanine, and has 11 residues. The retained sequence is limited to the CDR3, 33 bases, with the frame set at the first base. From the germline V gene, CDR1 is MDHEN and CDR2 is SYDVKM. V and J are truncated by 5 bases and 11 bases respectively, leaving an intervening sequence of 12 bases. The specimen was PBMCs. The V gene is TRBV28 and the J gene is TRBJ2-5, with TRBD2 as a weak D call on 5 bases. This clonotype was obtained from a male donor in good health and CMV-seropositive. The sequence in DNA is TGTGCCAGCAGTCCCCGGGGTGAGCAGTACTTC. It encodes CASSPRGEQYF.